Shown below are 2 T cell receptor beta chains from a single sample sequenced in a study of cytomegalovirus exposure and HLA in healthy donors. The PCR ran on 60 Vbeta and 13 Jbeta primers. Repertoires were generated with immunoSEQ multiplex PCR, while TCRdb's copy carries only in-frame clones and drops some. The sample yields around 160,000 clones, over 70% seen once. Sequencing was performed on PBMCs. The source is a male donor in good health and CMV-seropositive.

In this sample, this clone turned up a few times. The genes are TRBV2 and TRBJ1-5; TRBD1 might be the D (5 bases). Trimming left V 0 bases short and J 4 bases short, with 10 bases between. Germline V CDR1 and CDR2: SNHLY, FYNNEI. The CDR3 spans 15 residues. The CDR3, as DNA: TGTGCCAGCAGTGAAGCGGGACTTAGTAATCAGCCCCAGCATTTT. Translated, it gives CASSEAGLSNQPQHF.

The V and J genes are TRBV29-1 and TRBJ2-1, with 11 nucleotides matching TRBD1. This CDR3 has 14 amino acids. Germline V CDR1 and CDR2: SQVTM, ANQGSEA. V dropped 5 bases and J dropped 6; count of bases not matched to a gene: 6. The CDR3 loop is CSVPGTGGRNEQFF. The DNA of the CDR3 is TGCAGCGTTCCCGGGACAGGGGGTCGCAATGAGCAGTTCTTC.